One and the same sample provided the 8 T cell receptor beta chains below, sequenced in a study of blood T cell repertoires in COVID-19. The method was immunoSEQ multiplex PCR; TCRdb's version includes in-frame clones alone and lacks a portion of them. Of about 190,000 clones listed, 88% are singletons. Sequencing was done on a sample of peripheral blood. The source of these receptors is a human donor in a cohort sampled during active COVID-19.

The chain employs TRBV19 and TRBJ2-6; 7 bases align to TRBD1. The CDR3 contains 15 residues. V dropped 5 bases and J dropped 2; count of bases not matched to a gene: 3. CDR1 is LNHDA and CDR2 is SQIVND in the germline V gene (reference sequence). Here the CDR3 reads CASSVTGPGANVLTF. The CDR3 DNA reads TGTGCCAGTAGTGTGACAGGGCCTGGGGCCAACGTCCTGACTTTC.

The chain employs TRBV5-1 and TRBJ2-1; 8 positions agree with TRBD2. The length of the CDR3 is 14 residues. V was pared by 4 bases and J by 5 bases, with 5 bases of the junction left unmatched. The germline V gene has CDR1 SGHRS and CDR2 YFSETQ. DNA for the CDR3: TGCGCCAGCAGCCCTAGCGGGCCGCACAATGAGCAGTTCTTC. The encoded protein is CASSPSGPHNEQFF.

The CDR3 loop reads CASSPLYTGELFF. As DNA, the CDR3 is TGTGCCAGCAGCCCCCTATACACCGGGGAGCTGTTTTTT. This chain uses TRBV28 with TRBJ2-2; no reliable D call. Germline loops: CDR1 MDHEN, CDR2 SYDVKM. This CDR3 spans 13 amino acids. The V and J ends lost 6 bases and 3 bases respectively, with 8 bases between them.

The CDR3 sequence: CASSYSGEKENYGYTF. The CDR3 nucleotides are TGTGCCAGCAGTTACTCTGGGGAGAAAGAAAACTATGGCTACACCTTC. This chain joins TRBV6-5 and TRBJ1-2; D unclear. The germline V gene has CDR1 MNHEY and CDR2 SVGAGI. V shed 0 bases and J shed 2 bases, with 13 bases lying between them. The CDR3 is 16 amino acids.

The rearrangement uses TRBV12-3 or TRBV12-4 and TRBJ1-4; 7 bases are shared with TRBD1. The V and J ends lost 11 bases and 8 bases, in that order; junction bases with no gene match: 11. The CDR3 totals 13 residues. CDR3 coding DNA: TGTGCCTGCCGAACGTCACAGGGGGAAAAACTGTTTTTT. Translating it yields CACRTSQGEKLFF.

The V and J genes are TRBV4-3 and TRBJ2-6; TRBD2 matches 12 bases. V trimming: 4 bases; J trimming: 0 bases; junction bases outside the gene matches: 4. The CDR3 consists of 18 residues. Germline V CDR1 and CDR2: LGHNA, YSLEER. The CDR3 DNA is TGCGCCAGCAGCCTAGGACTAGCGGGGTACTCTGGGGCCAACGTCCTGACTTTC. Translated: CASSLGLAGYSGANVLTF.

This chain links TRBV2 with TRBJ2-2, with TRBD2 identical over 12 bases. The CDR3 has 18 amino acids. After removal of 5 bases from V and 0 bases from J, the junction contained 7 bases not matched to a gene. The germline V gene encodes CDR1 SNHLY and CDR2 FYNNEI. CDR3 DNA sequence: TGTGCCAGCAGTTTAAGGACTAGCGGGGAGACGAACACCGGGGAGCTGTTTTTT. As protein: CASSLRTSGETNTGELFF.

V usage is TRBV19 and J usage is TRBJ2-4; TRBD1 agrees at 8 bases. Germline assignment: CDR1 LNHDA and CDR2 SQIVND (reference sequence). J lost 3 bases, V lost 6 bases, and 7 bases had no gene match. The CDR3 loop spans 15 amino acids. The CDR3: CASRQIQGGKNIQYF. DNA for the CDR3: TGTGCCAGTAGGCAAATACAGGGGGGCAAAAACATTCAGTACTTC. The full variable domain, its missing parts supplied by reference TRBV19 and TRBJ2-4, is DGGITQSPKYLFRKEGQNVTLSCEQNLNHDAMYWYRQDPGQGLRLIYYSQIVNDFQKGDIAEGYSVSREKKESFPLTVTSAQKNPTAFYLCASRQIQGGKNIQYFGAGTRLSVL.